Listed below are T cell receptor beta chains from one sample, sequenced in a study of cytomegalovirus exposure and HLA in healthy donors. Sequencing was performed with immunoSEQ multiplex PCR; in TCRdb, only in-frame clones are kept and a portion is missing. The sample has roughly 150,000 clones, 70% to 90% seen once. The sequencing sample was made of PBMCs. Every receptor here comes from a man aged 25-45 years in good health and CMV-seropositive. Both conserved end residues are part of each CDR3. The order of the fields is clone size, V gene, D gene, J gene, CDR3 DNA, CDR3 protein. D genes are given only for firm matches. Some rows mark clone size as missing; the rest say once, few, many or name a class of expanded clone.

-	TRBV2	TRBD1	TRBJ1-5	TGTGCCAGCGACAGGGGTTTGGGCAATCAGCCCCAGCATTTT	CASDRGLGNQPQHF
-	TRBV5-8	-	TRBJ1-1	TGTGCCAGCAGCTTAACAGCGAACACTGAAGCTTTCTTT	CASSLTANTEAFF
-	TRBV7-9	-	TRBJ1-1	TGTGCCAGCAGCTCCTTTAACACTGAAGCTTTCTTT	CASSSFNTEAFF
few	TRBV4-3	TRBD1	TRBJ1-6	TGCGCCAGCACCCCGGGACAGGGTCTATCACCCCTCCACTTT	CASTPGQGLSPLHF
-	TRBV7-3	TRBD2	TRBJ2-7	TGTGCCAGCAGCTTAAACGTAGGGGAGGGGACCCAAGAAAACGAGCAGTACTTC	CASSLNVGEGTQENEQYF
few	TRBV5-1	-	TRBJ2-7	TGCGCCAGCAGCTTTTCCGGGTCCTACGAGCAGTACTTC	CASSFSGSYEQYF
-	TRBV29-1	-	TRBJ2-1	TGCAGCGTTGAGTTCCGGGACAATGAGCAGTTCTTC	CSVEFRDNEQFF
few	TRBV7-3	TRBD2	TRBJ2-1	TGTGCCAGCCTCGACCTAGGACTAGCAAAGGTTGAGCAGTTCTTC	CASLDLGLAKVEQFF
-	TRBV5-1	TRBD1	TRBJ2-7	TGCGCCAGCAGCCATGGACAGGGGGGGTACAACGAGCAGTACTTC	CASSHGQGGYNEQYF
-	TRBV15	-	TRBJ1-5	TGTGCCACCAGCAGAGCAGGCGGGTATAGCAATCAGCCCCAGCATTTT	CATSRAGGYSNQPQHF
-	TRBV29-1	TRBD2	TRBJ2-7	TGCAGCGTTGAAGGGCTAGCGGGGGGCAACTCCTACGAGCAGTACTTC	CSVEGLAGGNSYEQYF
-	TRBV6-6	-	TRBJ2-7	TGTGCCAGCAGCTCAGCGGCGGGCCGCTCCTACGAGCAGTACTTC	CASSSAAGRSYEQYF